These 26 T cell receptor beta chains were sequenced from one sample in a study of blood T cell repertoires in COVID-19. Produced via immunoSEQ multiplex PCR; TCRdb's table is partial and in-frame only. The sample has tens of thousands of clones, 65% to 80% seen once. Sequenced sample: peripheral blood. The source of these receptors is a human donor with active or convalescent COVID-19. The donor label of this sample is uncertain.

Here the CDR3 DNA reads TGTGCCAGCAGCACAGGGACAGATACGCAGTATTTT. Protein sequence: CASSTGTDTQYF. This chain links TRBV11-2 with TRBJ2-3; TRBD1 is a possible D gene (6 bases). The CDR3 consists of 12 residues. Germline V gene sequence: CDR1 SGHAT, CDR2 FQNNGV. Trimming removed 5 bases at V and 3 bases at J, with 6 bases between.

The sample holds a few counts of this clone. The CDR3 loop is CASSVTQGASGNTIYF. The DNA for the CDR3 is TGTGCCAGCAGCGTAACACAGGGGGCTTCTGGAAACACCATATATTTT. The chain combines TRBV9 with TRBJ1-3; TRBD1 agrees at 9 bases. CDR3 length: 16 residues. Germline loops: CDR1 SGDLS, CDR2 YYNGEE. V gave up 1 base and J gave up 1 base; unmatched junction bases: 3.

CDR3 loop: CASSFTPRAMGQGAYNEQFF. The CDR3 nucleotides read TGTGCCAGCAGTTTTACCCCCCGGGCCATGGGACAGGGGGCTTACAATGAGCAGTTCTTC. The genes are TRBV28 and TRBJ2-1; TRBD1 matches 12 bases. The J segment lost 4 bases and the V segment lost 3 bases, leaving 16 bases of the junction unmatched. The CDR3 consists of 20 residues. Germline values: CDR1 MDHEN, CDR2 SYDVKM.

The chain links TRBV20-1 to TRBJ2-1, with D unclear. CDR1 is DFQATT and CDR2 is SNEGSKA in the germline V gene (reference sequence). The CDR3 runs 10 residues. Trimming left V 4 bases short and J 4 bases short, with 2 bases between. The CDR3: CSATYNEQFF. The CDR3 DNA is TGCAGTGCTACATACAATGAGCAGTTCTTC.

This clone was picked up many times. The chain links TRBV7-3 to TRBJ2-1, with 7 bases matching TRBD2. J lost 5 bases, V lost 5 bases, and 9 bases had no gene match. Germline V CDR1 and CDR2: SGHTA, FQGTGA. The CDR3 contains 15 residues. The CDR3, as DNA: TGTGCCAGCAGCCCCGGACTAGTCCAAAACAATGAGCAGTTCTTC. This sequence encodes CASSPGLVQNNEQFF.

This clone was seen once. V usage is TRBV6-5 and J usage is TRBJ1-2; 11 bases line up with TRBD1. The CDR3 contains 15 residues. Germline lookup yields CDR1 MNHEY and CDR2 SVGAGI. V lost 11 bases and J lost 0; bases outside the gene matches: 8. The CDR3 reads CAVWDRGLANYGYTF. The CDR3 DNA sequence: TGTGCCGTATGGGACAGGGGGTTAGCTAACTATGGCTACACCTTC.

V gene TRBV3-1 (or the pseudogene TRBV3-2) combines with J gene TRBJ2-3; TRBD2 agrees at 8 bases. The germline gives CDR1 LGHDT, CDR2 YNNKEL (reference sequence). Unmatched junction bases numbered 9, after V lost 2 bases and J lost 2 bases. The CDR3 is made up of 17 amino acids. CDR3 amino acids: CASSQYLAGPYTDTQYF. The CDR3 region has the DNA TGTGCCAGCAGCCAATACCTAGCGGGTCCCTACACAGATACGCAGTATTTT.

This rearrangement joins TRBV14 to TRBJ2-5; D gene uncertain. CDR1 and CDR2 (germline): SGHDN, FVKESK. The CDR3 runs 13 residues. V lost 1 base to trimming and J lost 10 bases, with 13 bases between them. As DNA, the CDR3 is TGTGCCAGCAGCCAAGCAAGAGCGCCGAGCCAGTACTTC. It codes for CASSQARAPSQYF.

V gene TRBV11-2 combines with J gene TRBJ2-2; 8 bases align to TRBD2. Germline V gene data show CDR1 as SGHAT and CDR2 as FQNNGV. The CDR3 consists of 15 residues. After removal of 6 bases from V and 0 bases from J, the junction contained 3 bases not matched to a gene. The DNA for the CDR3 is TGTGCCAGCAGGTATAGCGGGGCGAACACCGGGGAGCTGTTTTTT. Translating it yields CASRYSGANTGELFF.

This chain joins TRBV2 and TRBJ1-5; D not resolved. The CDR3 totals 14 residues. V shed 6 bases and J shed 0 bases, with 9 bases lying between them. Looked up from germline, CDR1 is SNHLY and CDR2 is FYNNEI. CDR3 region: CASSGLDSNQPQHF. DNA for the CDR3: TGTGCCAGCAGCGGACTAGATAGCAATCAGCCCCAGCATTTT.

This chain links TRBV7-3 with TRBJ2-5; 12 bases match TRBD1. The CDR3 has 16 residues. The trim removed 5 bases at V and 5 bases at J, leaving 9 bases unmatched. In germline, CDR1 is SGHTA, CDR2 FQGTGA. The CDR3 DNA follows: TGTGCCAGCAGCACTTTCGGGACAGGGGGCAGGGAGACCCAGTACTTC. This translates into CASSTFGTGGRETQYF.

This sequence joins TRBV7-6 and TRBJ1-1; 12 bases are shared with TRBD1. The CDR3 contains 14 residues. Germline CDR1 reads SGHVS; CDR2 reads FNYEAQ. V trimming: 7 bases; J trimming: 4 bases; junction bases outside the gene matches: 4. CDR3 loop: CASTPGQGATEAFF. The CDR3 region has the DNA TGTGCCAGCACGCCGGGACAGGGGGCCACTGAAGCTTTCTTT.

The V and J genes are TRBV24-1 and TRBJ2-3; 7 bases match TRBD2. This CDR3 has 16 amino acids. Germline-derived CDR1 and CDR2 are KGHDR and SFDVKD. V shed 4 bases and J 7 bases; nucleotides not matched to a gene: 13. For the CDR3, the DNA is TGTGCCACCAGTGAGCCTAGCGGTGGGGTGCGATATACGCAGTATTTT. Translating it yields CATSEPSGGVRYTQYF.

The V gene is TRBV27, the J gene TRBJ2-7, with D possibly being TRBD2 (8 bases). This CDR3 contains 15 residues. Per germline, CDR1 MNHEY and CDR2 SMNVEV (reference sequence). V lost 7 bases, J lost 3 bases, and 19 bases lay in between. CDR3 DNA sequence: TGTGCCAGCAACCTGAAGGGGGCGGGGGGCTACGAGCAGTACTTC. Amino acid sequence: CASNLKGAGGYEQYF.

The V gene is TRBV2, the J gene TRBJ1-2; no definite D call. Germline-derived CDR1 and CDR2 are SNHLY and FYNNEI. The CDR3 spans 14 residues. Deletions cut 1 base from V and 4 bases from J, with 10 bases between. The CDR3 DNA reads TGTGCCAGCAGTGAAGTCCCGAGATCCTATGGCTACACCTTC. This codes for CASSEVPRSYGYTF. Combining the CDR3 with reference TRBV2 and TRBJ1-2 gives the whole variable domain EPEVTQTPSHQVTQMGQEVILRCVPISNHLYFYWYRQILGQKVEFLVSFYNNEISEKSEIFDDQFSVERPDGSNFTLKIRSTKLEDSAMYFCASSEVPRSYGYTFGSGTRLTVV.

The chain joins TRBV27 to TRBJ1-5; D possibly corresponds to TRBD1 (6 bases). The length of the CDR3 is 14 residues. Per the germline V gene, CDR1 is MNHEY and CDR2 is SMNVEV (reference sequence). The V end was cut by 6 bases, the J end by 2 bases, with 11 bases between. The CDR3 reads CASSPRGGNQPQHF. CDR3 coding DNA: TGTGCCAGCAGCCCCAGGGGTGGCAATCAGCCCCAGCATTTT.

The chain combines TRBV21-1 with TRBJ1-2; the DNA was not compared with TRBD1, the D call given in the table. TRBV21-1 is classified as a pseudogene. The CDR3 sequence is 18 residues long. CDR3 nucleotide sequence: TGTGCCAGCAGCGGGGACAGGGATCGCCAACTTATAAACTATGGCTACACCTTC. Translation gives CASSGDRDRQLINYGYTF.

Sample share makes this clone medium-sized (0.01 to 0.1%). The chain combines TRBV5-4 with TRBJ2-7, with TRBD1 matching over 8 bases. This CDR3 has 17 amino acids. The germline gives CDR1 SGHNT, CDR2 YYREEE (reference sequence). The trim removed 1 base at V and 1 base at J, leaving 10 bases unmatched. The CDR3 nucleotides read TGTGCCAGCAGCTTGCCCCTAGCAGGGGGCGAATCCTACGAGCAGTACTTC. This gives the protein CASSLPLAGGESYEQYF.

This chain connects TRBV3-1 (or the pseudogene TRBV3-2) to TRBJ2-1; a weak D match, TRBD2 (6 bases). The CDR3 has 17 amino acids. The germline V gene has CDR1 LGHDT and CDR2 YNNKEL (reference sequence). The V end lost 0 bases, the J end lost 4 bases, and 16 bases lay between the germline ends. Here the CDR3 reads CASSQDSGLKRYNEQFF. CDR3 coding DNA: TGTGCCAGCAGCCAAGATAGCGGCTTAAAGAGATACAATGAGCAGTTCTTC.

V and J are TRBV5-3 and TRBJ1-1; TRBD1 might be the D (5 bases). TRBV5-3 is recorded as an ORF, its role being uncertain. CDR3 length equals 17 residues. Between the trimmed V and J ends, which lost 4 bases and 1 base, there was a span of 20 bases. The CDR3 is CARSRPPGDSRNTEAFF. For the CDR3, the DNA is TGTGCCAGAAGCCGCCCCCCGGGGGATTCGAGGAACACTGAAGCTTTCTTT.

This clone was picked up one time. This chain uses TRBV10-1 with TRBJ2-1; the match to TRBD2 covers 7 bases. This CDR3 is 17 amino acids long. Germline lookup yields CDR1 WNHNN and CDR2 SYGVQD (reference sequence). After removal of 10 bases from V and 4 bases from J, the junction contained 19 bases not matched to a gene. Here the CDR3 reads CAIFGYRDYLRYNEQFF. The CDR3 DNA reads TGCGCCATTTTCGGGTACCGGGACTACCTTCGTTACAATGAGCAGTTCTTC.

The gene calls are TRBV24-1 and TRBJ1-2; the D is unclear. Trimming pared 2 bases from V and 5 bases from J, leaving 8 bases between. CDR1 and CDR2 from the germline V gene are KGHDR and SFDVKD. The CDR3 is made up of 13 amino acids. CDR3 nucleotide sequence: TGTGCCACCAGTGATTCGCCGGGGTATGGCTACACCTTC. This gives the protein CATSDSPGYGYTF.

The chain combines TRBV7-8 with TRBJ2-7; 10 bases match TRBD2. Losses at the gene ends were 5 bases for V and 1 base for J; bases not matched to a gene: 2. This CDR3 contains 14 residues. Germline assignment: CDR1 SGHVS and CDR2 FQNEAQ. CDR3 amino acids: CASSLTSGSYEQYF. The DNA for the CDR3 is TGTGCCAGCAGCCTGACTAGCGGGTCCTACGAGCAGTACTTC.

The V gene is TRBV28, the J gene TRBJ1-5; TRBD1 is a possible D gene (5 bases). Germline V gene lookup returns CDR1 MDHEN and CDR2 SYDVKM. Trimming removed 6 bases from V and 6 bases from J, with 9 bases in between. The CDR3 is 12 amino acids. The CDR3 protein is CASSRQRQPQHF. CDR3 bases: TGTGCCAGCAGCCGACAGCGTCAGCCCCAGCATTTT.

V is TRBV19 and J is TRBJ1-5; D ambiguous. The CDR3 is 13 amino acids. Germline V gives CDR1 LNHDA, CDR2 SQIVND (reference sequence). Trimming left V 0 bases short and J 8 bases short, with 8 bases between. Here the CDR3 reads CASSIDREKPQHF. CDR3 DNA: TGTGCCAGTAGTATAGATCGGGAGAAGCCCCAGCATTTT.

CDR3 nucleotide sequence: TGTGCCAGCAGCCAAGAACCCCACTACTCCTATAATTCACCCCTCCACTTT. Amino acids: CASSQEPHYSYNSPLHF. V usage is TRBV4-2 and J usage is TRBJ1-6, with D hard to call. V was trimmed by 0 bases and J by 0 bases, leaving 9 bases between them. CDR1 and CDR2 from the germline V gene are LGHNA and YNFKEQ. The CDR3 loop spans 17 amino acids.